This T cell receptor beta chain is drawn from a study of human T cells and chemical hapten exposure. CDR1 is SQVTM and CDR2 is ANQGSEA in the germline V gene. Trimming took 2 bases from V and 0 from J, leaving 9 bases between them. This CDR3 is 14 amino acids long. The time point: pre-sensitization, week 0. Treatment meaning: therapeutic diphenylcyclopropenone sensitization with weekly scalp DPC. RNA extraction used unfractionated whole blood as the source of total RNA. TCRdb processed the RACE reads anew with MiXCR; each CDR3 protein has one entry. Here the sample spans 250,000 or so distinct CDR3 sequences, 7% to 10% being singletons. This clonotype came up many times.

This specimen was whole blood, taken in connection with sensitization to the hapten diphenylcyclopropenone (DPC). The TCR sequence derives from a woman in her thirties or forties with alopecia areata. Some clones in this sample may be carry-over from other donors' samples. The chain recombines TRBV29-1 with TRBJ2-3, with D maybe TRBD2 (6 bases). The CDR3 DNA follows: TGCAGCGTTGAACCGGCGGGAAGCACAGATACGCAGTATTTT. This sequence encodes CSVEPAGSTDTQYF.